This T cell receptor beta chain was sequenced in a study of brain T cells in children with intractable seizures. Germline V CDR1 and CDR2: MGHRA, YSYEKL. Trimming removed 3 bases from V and 0 bases from J, with 12 bases in between. This CDR3 has 15 residues. Patients received at least one anti-epileptic drug before surgery. Sequenced by immunoSEQ multiplex PCR; TCRdb stores in-frame clones only, minus some. The profile covers tens of thousands of clones, with about 93% appearing a single time and approximately 1.5% taken by the ten largest. The chain uses TRBV4-1 and TRBJ2-7, with D perhaps being TRBD1 or TRBD2 (5 bases each). This material consisted of peripheral blood, taken at surgery. This receptor was obtained from a boy in the first two years of life with tuberous sclerosis and intractable seizures. The CDR3 DNA sequence: TGCGCCAGCAGCCATCTCGAGGGGAGCTCCTACGAGCAGTACTTC. Amino acids: CASSHLEGSSYEQYF.